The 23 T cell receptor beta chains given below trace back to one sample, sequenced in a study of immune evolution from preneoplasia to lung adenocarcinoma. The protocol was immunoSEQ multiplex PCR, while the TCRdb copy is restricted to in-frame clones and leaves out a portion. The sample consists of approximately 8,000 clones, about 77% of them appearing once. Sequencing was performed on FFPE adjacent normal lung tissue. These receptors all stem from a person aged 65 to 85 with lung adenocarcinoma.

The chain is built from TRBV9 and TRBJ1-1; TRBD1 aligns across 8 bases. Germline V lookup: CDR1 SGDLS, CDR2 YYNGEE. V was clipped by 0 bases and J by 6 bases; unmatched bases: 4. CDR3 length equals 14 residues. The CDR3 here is CASSVGTGLAEAFF. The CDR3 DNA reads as TGTGCCAGCAGCGTAGGGACAGGGCTGGCTGAAGCTTTCTTT. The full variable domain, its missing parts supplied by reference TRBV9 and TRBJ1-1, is DSGVTQTPKHLITATGQRVTLRCSPRSGDLSVYWYQQSLDQGLQFLIQYYNGEERAKGNILERFSAQQFPDLHSELNLSSLELGDSALYFCASSVGTGLAEAFFGQGTRLTVV.

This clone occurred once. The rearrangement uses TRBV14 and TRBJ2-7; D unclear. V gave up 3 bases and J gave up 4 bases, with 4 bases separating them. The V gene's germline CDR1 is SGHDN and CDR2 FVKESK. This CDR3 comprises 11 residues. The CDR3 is CASSQNYEQYF. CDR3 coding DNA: TGTGCCAGCAGCCAGAATTACGAGCAGTACTTC.

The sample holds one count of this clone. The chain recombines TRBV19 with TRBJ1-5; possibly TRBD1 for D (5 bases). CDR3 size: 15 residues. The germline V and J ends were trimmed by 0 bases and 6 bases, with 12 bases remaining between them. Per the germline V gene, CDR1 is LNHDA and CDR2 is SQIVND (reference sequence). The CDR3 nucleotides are TGTGCCAGTAGTATAGAACCAGGGCGGGCTCAGCCCCAGCATTTT. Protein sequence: CASSIEPGRAQPQHF.

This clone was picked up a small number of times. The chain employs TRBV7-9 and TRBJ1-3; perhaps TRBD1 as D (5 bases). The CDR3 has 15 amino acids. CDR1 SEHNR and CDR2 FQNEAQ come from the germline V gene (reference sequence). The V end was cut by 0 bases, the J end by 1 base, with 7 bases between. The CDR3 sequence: CASSLAGGSGNTIYF. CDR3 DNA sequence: TGTGCCAGCAGCTTAGCGGGGGGTTCTGGAAACACCATATATTTT.

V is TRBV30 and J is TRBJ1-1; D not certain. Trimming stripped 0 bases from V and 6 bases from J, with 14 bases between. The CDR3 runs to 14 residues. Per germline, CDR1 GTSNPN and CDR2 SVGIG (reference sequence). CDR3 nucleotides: TGTGCCTGGAGTGTTTCCGGGCTTCTACCTGAAGCTTTCTTT. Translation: CAWSVSGLLPEAFF.

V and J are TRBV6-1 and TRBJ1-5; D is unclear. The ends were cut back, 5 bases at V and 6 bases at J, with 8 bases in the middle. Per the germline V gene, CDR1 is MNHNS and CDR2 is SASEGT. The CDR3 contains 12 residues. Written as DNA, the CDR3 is TGTGCCAGCAGTAGAAGGGCTCAGCCCCAGCATTTT. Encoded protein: CASSRRAQPQHF.

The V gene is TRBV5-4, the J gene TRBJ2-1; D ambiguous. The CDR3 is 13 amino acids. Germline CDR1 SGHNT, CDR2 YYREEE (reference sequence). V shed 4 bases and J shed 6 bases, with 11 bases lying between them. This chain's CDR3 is CASSPPTINEQFF. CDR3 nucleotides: TGTGCCAGCAGCCCGCCGACGATCAATGAGCAGTTCTTC. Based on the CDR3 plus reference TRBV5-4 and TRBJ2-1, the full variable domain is ETGVTQSPTHLIKTRGQQVTLRCSSQSGHNTVSWYQQALGQGPQFIFQYYREEENGRGNFPPRFSGLQFPNYSSELNVNALELDDSALYLCASSPPTINEQFFGPGTRLTVL.

The CDR3 nucleotides are TGTGCCAGCAGCTCCGGGACTAGCGGGGTATTTAGCACAGATACGCAGTATTTT. This codes for CASSSGTSGVFSTDTQYF. This sequence joins TRBV11-2 and TRBJ2-3; 13 nucleotides align to TRBD2. This CDR3 has 18 residues. V dropped 4 bases and J dropped 0; count of bases not matched to a gene: 7. Germline CDR1 reads SGHAT; CDR2 reads FQNNGV.

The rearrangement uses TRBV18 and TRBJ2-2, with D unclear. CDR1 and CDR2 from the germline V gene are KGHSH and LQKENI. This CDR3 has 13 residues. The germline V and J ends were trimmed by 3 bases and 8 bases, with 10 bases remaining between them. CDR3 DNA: TGTGCCAGCTCACCGGACCAGAGTGGGGAGCTGTTTTTT. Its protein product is CASSPDQSGELFF.

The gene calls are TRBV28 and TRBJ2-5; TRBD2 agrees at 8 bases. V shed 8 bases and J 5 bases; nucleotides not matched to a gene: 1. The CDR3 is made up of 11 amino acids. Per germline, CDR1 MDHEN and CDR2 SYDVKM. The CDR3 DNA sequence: TGTGCCAGCCGGGGGGGCGAGACCCAGTACTTC. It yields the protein CASRGGETQYF.

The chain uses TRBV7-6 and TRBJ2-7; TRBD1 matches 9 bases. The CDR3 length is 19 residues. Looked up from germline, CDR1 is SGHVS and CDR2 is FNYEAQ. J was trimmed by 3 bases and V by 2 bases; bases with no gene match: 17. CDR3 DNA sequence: TGTGCCAGCAGCTTACTAAACCAGCCATACAGGGGGCGCGTCTACGAGCAGTACTTC. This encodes CASSLLNQPYRGRVYEQYF.

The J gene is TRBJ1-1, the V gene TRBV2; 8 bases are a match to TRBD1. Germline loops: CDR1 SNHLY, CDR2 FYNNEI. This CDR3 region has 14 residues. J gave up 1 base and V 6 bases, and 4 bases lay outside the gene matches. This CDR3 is CASRGGQGNTEAFF. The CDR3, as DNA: TGTGCCAGCAGGGGAGGACAGGGGAACACTGAAGCTTTCTTT.

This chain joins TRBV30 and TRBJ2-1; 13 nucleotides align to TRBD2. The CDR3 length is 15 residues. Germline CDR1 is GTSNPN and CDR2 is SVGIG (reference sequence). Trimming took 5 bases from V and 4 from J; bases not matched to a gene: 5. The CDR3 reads CAWGTSGASYNEQFF. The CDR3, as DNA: TGTGCCTGGGGGACTAGCGGGGCCTCTTACAATGAGCAGTTCTTC.

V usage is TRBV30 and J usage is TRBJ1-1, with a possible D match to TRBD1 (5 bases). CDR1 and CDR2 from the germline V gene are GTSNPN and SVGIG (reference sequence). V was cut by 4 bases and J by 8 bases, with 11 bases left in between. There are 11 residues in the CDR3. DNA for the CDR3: TGTGCCTGGACCGGGGCGTCAGAAGCTTTCTTT. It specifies CAWTGASEAFF. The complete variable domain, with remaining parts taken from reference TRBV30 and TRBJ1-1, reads SQTIHQWPATLVQPVGSPLSLECTVEGTSNPNLYWYRQAAGRGLQLLFYSVGIGQISSEVPQNLSASRPQDRQFILSSKKLLLSDSGFYLCAWTGASEAFFGQGTRLTVV.

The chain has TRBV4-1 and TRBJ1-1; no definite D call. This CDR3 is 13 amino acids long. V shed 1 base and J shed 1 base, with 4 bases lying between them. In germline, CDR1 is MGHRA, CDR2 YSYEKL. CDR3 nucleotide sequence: TGCGCCAGCAGCCAAGTTAGGAACACTGAAGCTTTCTTT. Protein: CASSQVRNTEAFF.

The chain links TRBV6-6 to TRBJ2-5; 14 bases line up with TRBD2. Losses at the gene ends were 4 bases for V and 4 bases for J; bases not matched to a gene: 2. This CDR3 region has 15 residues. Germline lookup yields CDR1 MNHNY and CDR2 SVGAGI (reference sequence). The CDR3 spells CASSSGLAGVETQYF. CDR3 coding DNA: TGTGCCAGCAGTTCGGGACTAGCGGGGGTAGAGACCCAGTACTTC.

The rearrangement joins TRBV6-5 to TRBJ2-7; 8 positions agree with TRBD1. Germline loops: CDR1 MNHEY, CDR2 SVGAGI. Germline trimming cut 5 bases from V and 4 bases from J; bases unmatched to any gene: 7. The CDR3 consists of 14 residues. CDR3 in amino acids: CASSARQGAYEQYF. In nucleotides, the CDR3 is TGTGCCAGCAGTGCCCGCCAGGGGGCTTACGAGCAGTACTTC.

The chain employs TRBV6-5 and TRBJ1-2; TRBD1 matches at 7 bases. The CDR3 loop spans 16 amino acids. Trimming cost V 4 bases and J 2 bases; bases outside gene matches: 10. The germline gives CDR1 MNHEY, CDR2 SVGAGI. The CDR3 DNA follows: TGTGCCAGCAGTTCTGGAACAGGGGCCCTCAACTATGGCTACACCTTC. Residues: CASSSGTGALNYGYTF.

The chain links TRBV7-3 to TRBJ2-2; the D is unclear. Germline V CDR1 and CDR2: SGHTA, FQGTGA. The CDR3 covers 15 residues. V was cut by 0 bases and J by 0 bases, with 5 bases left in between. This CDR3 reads CASSLTGTNTGELFF. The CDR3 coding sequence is TGTGCCAGCAGCTTAACAGGGACGAACACCGGGGAGCTGTTTTTT.

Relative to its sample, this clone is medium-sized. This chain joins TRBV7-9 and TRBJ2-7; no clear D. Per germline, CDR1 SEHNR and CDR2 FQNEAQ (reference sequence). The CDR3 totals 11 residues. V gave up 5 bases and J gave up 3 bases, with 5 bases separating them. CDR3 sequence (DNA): TGTGCCAGCAGCAACAACTACGAGCAGTACTTC. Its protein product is CASSNNYEQYF.

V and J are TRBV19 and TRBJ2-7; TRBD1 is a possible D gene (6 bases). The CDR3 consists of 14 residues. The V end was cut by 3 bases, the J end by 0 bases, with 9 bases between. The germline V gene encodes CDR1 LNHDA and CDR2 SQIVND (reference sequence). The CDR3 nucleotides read TGTGCCAGTAGTATGGGGGCAAGCTCCTACGAGCAGTACTTC. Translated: CASSMGASSYEQYF.

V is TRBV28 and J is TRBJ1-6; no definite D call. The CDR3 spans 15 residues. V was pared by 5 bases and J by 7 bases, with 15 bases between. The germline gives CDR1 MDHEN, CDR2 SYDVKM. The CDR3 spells CASSPSEGRNSPLHF. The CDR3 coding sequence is TGTGCCAGCAGTCCCTCAGAAGGACGGAATTCACCCCTCCACTTT.

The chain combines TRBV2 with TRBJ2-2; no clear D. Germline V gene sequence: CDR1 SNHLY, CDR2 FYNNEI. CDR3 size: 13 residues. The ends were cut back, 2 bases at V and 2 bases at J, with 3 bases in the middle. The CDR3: CASSEQNTGELFF. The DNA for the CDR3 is TGTGCCAGCAGTGAACAAAACACCGGGGAGCTGTTTTTT.